This record concerns one TCR beta chain sequence. The antigen is not known. The source of the sample is a study of T cell responses to AZD1222 COVID-19 vaccine. Study-level points and caveats: Sampled repertoires all dated from after the peak T cell response. Donors were mostly white British, more females; clonal diversity possibly underestimated. Only a handful of AZD1222 recipients, more than five in all, had baseline seropositivity.

Germline loops: CDR1 KGHDR, CDR2 SFDVKD. V was clipped by 5 bases and J by 6 bases, with 15 bases between them. The CDR3 loop spans 15 amino acids. The repertoire was sequenced with immunoSEQ multiplex PCR; TCRdb's copy has only in-frame clones and lacks some. The sample has about 160,000 clones, approximately 91% seen once; the top ten hold about 1.9%. The chain recombines TRBV24-1 with TRBJ2-2; TRBD2 is a possible D gene (5 bases). Material: peripheral blood, obtained on day 0 of AZD1222 vaccination. This receptor was taken from an adult in good health. The DNA of the CDR3 is TGTGCCACCAGTGCCCCCCGAGGGTTCCCCGGGGAGCTGTTTTTT. It specifies CATSAPRGFPGELFF.